Shown below are 16 T cell receptor beta chains from a single sample sequenced in a study of OX40 agonist ivuxolimab in advanced cancers. Produced via immunoSEQ multiplex PCR; TCRdb's table is partial and in-frame only. This sample yields about 72,000 clones, of which roughly 87% are seen a single time; about 1.3% belongs to the top ten. The material was CD4+ or CD8+ T cells sorted from blood, obtained in a trial of the OX40 agonist ivuxolimab. Receptors were obtained from an adult with an advanced solid tumor such as melanoma, head and neck, liver or kidney cancer.

The chain is built from TRBV7-8 and TRBJ2-7, with 11 nucleotides matching TRBD2. Trimming at V came to 4 bases and at J to 1 base, leaving 6 bases not matched to a gene. Germline values: CDR1 SGHVS, CDR2 FQNEAQ. This CDR3 is built from 16 residues. This CDR3 reads CASSSYSGGDSYEQYF. Written as DNA, the CDR3 is TGTGCCAGCAGCTCCTATAGCGGGGGGGATTCCTACGAGCAGTACTTC.

The chain joins TRBV5-1 to TRBJ2-7; 8 nucleotides line up with TRBD1. CDR1 and CDR2 from the germline V gene are SGHRS and YFSETQ. The CDR3 is 14 amino acids. The ends lost 3 bases at V and 2 bases at J; junction bases unmatched: 4. The CDR3 nucleotides are TGCGCCAGCAGCTCCGGGACAGGAGCCTACGAGCAGTACTTC. Its protein is CASSSGTGAYEQYF.

V usage is TRBV11-2 and J usage is TRBJ2-1; the D gene is possibly TRBD2 (6 bases). The CDR3 has 16 residues. The V and J ends lost 4 bases and 2 bases respectively, with 15 bases between them. The germline V gene has CDR1 SGHAT and CDR2 FQNNGV. CDR3 region: CASSSKGGRPYNEQFF. DNA of the CDR3: TGTGCCAGCAGCTCCAAAGGAGGGAGGCCCTACAATGAGCAGTTCTTC.

In regard to this clone: Additional DNA sequences in this sample encode the identical CDR3. The rearrangement uses TRBV27 and TRBJ2-7; 10 bases match TRBD1. J was trimmed by 3 bases and V by 4 bases; bases with no gene match: 9. Germline CDR1 MNHEY, CDR2 SMNVEV (reference sequence). The CDR3 has 16 amino acids. Written as DNA, the CDR3 is TGTGCCAGCAGTTCCCGACAGGGGGCAGGCAGCTACGAGCAGTACTTC. It encodes CASSSRQGAGSYEQYF.

This clone was found a few times. The rearrangement links TRBV6-6 to TRBJ1-2, with TRBD1 matching 7 bases. Germline assignment: CDR1 MNHNY and CDR2 SVGAGI (reference sequence). CDR3 length equals 14 residues. V dropped 6 bases and J dropped 8; count of bases not matched to a gene: 12. In DNA, the CDR3 is TGTGCCAGCAGACCGGGACAGCCGACGGAGGGCTACACCTTC. Its protein product is CASRPGQPTEGYTF.

The chain has TRBV28 and TRBJ1-1, with D hard to call. CDR1 and CDR2 (germline): MDHEN, SYDVKM. CDR3 length equals 14 residues. The V end was cut by 6 bases, the J end by 1 base, with 12 bases between. CDR3 sequence (DNA): TGTGCCAGCAGGCACGGACGGAGGAACACTGAAGCTTTCTTT. Translation gives CASRHGRRNTEAFF.

The chain employs TRBV10-1 and TRBJ2-7; D gene unclear. Trimming removed 2 bases from V and 2 bases from J, with 4 bases in between. CDR1 is WNHNN, CDR2 SYGVQD, per germline (reference sequence). The CDR3 loop spans 12 amino acids. CDR3 sequence reads: CASSELPYEQYF. The CDR3 DNA reads TGCGCCAGCAGTGAGCTCCCCTACGAGCAGTACTTC.

CDR3 in amino acids: CASSLDRGVGEQYF. CDR3 bases: TGTGCCAGCAGCTTAGATCGAGGGGTTGGCGAGCAGTACTTC. The gene calls are TRBV7-2 and TRBJ2-7; D tentatively reads TRBD1 or TRBD2 (5 bases each). The CDR3 is 14 amino acids. Germline-derived CDR1 and CDR2 are SGHTA and FQGNSA. Trimming cost V 1 base and J 6 bases, with 13 bases left between them.

The chain has TRBV5-5 and TRBJ2-2, with a tentative D call TRBD2 (5 bases). Per the germline V gene, CDR1 is SGHKS and CDR2 is YYEKEE (reference sequence). The CDR3 has 13 amino acids. Trimming pared 4 bases from V and 4 bases from J, leaving 8 bases between. The CDR3 is CASSQRVTGELFF. Here the CDR3 DNA reads TGTGCCAGCAGCCAGAGGGTCACCGGGGAGCTGTTTTTT.

The chain links TRBV11-2 to TRBJ2-5; the D gene is possibly TRBD2 (6 bases). The length of the CDR3 is 14 residues. Germline V gene lookup returns CDR1 SGHAT and CDR2 FQNNGV. The V end was cut by 0 bases, the J end by 5 bases, with 10 bases between. The chain's CDR3 is CASSLESGEETQYF. The CDR3 DNA follows: TGTGCCAGCAGCTTAGAATCGGGGGAGGAGACCCAGTACTTC. Filled out from reference TRBV11-2 and TRBJ2-5, the complete variable domain reads EAGVAQSPRYKIIEKRQSVAFWCNPISGHATLYWYQQILGQGPKLLIQFQNNGVVDDSQLPKDRFSAERLKGVDSTLKIQPAKLEDSAVYLCASSLESGEETQYFGPGTRLLVL.

The rearrangement uses TRBV7-3 and TRBJ2-1; 7 nucleotides align to TRBD2. Germline values: CDR1 SGHTA, CDR2 FQGTGA. The CDR3 is 15 residues long. After removal of 3 bases from V and 6 bases from J, the junction contained 8 bases not matched to a gene. The CDR3 DNA reads as TGTGCCAGCAGCTTCCGGACGGGGGGACGCAATGAGCAGTTCTTC. This codes for CASSFRTGGRNEQFF.

V gene TRBV29-1 combines with J gene TRBJ1-5; a weak D match, TRBD1 (5 bases). Between the trimmed V and J ends, which lost 3 bases and 7 bases, there was a span of 13 bases. CDR3 length: 13 amino acids. CDR1 is SQVTM, CDR2 ANQGSEA, per germline. The CDR3 region is CSVEVGGGQPQHF. CDR3 nucleotides: TGCAGCGTTGAGGTTGGGGGGGGACAGCCCCAGCATTTT.

The chain has TRBV10-3 and TRBJ1-5; 11 positions match TRBD1. Germline CDR1 ENHRY, CDR2 SYGVKD. V lost 5 bases and J lost 6; bases outside the gene matches: 3. CDR3 length: 14 amino acids. CDR3 bases: TGTGCCATCAGTACCGGGACAGGGGGTCAGCCCCAGCATTTT. Translated: CAISTGTGGQPQHF.

The V and J genes are TRBV28 and TRBJ1-1, with D possibly matching TRBD1 (6 bases). The CDR3 has 15 amino acids. Trimming removed 5 bases from V and 0 bases from J, with 13 bases in between. Germline lookup yields CDR1 MDHEN and CDR2 SYDVKM. For the CDR3, the DNA is TGTGCCAGCAGTGTAAACAGGGCCATGAACACTGAAGCTTTCTTT. This sequence encodes CASSVNRAMNTEAFF.

The sample holds a few counts of this clone. V usage is TRBV2 and J usage is TRBJ1-4; no reliable D call. The CDR3 runs to 14 residues. Looked up from germline, CDR1 is SNHLY and CDR2 is FYNNEI. The V gene lost 7 bases and the J gene lost 2 bases, with 11 bases spanning the gap. The CDR3 protein is CASTGLGTNEKLFF. DNA for the CDR3: TGTGCCAGCACTGGGCTGGGGACTAATGAAAAACTGTTTTTT.

V and J are TRBV25-1 and TRBJ2-1; 11 nucleotides align to TRBD2. Germline V gene data show CDR1 as MGHDK and CDR2 as SYGVNS. The CDR3 totals 14 residues. Germline trimming cut 5 bases from V and 7 bases from J; bases unmatched to any gene: 4. For the CDR3, the DNA is TGTGCCAGCAGTAGGGGACTAGCGGTAAATGAGCAGTTCTTC. Translating it yields CASSRGLAVNEQFF.